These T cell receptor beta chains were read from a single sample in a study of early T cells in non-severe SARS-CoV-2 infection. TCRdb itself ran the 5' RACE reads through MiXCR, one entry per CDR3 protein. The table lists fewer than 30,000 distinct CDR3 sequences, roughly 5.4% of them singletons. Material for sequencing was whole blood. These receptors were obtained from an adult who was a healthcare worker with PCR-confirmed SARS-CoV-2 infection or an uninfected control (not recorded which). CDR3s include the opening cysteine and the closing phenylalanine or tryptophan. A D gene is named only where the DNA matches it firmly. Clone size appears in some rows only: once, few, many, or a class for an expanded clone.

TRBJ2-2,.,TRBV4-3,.,CASSQEDLRNTGELFF,TGCGCCAGCAGCCAAGAGGATCTTAGAAACACCGGGGAGCTGTTTTTT
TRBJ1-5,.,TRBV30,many,CAWRLDSSSNQPQHF,TGTGCCTGGAGGCTCGACAGTTCTAGCAATCAGCCCCAGCATTTT
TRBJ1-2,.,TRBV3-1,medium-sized,CASSPLGGADGYTF,TGTGCCAGCAGCCCCCTGGGGGGCGCGGATGGCTACACCTTC
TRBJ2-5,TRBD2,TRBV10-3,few,CAISDRLAEGQYF,TGTGCCATCAGTGATCGGCTAGCGGAGGGCCAGTACTTC
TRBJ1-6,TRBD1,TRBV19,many,CASSPRTGVYNSPLHF,TGTGCCAGTAGTCCCCGGACAGGGGTTTATAATTCACCCCTCCACTTT
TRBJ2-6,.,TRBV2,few,CASSEQNSGANVLTF,TGTGCCAGCAGTGAACAGAACTCTGGGGCCAACGTCCTGACTTTC
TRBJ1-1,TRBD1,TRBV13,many,CASSYLSGTVHTEAFF,TGTGCCAGCAGCTATCTTTCCGGGACAGTGCACACTGAAGCTTTCTTT
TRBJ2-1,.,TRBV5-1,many,CASSLGSQYNEQFF,TGCGCCAGCAGCTTGGGATCACAATACAATGAGCAGTTCTTC
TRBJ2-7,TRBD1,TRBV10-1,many,CASSAGGPEQYF,TGCGCCAGCAGTGCAGGGGGCCCCGAGCAGTACTTC
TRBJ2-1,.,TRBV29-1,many,CSVARNINEQFF,TGCAGCGTTGCACGGAACATCAATGAGCAGTTCTTC
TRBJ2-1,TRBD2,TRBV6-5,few,CASSTRLAGKYNEQFF,TGTGCCAGCAGTACCCGACTAGCGGGGAAATACAATGAGCAGTTCTTC
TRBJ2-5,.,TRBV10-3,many,CAISGHGFQETQYF,TGTGCCATCAGTGGACATGGTTTTCAAGAGACCCAGTACTTC
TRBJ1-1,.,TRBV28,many,CASSFFAVSTEAFF,TGTGCCAGCAGTTTTTTTGCAGTCTCCACTGAAGCTTTCTTT
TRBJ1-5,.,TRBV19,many,CASSITTAYSNQPQHF,TGTGCCAGTAGTATAACGACAGCCTATAGCAATCAGCCCCAGCATTTT
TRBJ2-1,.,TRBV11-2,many,CASSARGSSYNEQFF,TGTGCCAGCAGCGCCCGAGGGAGCTCCTACAATGAGCAGTTCTTC
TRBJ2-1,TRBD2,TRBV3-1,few,CASSQLAGGPPNEQFF,TGTGCCAGCAGCCAATTAGCGGGAGGGCCCCCCAATGAGCAGTTCTTC
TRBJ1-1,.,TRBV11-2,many,CASSLALRLENTEAFF,TGTGCCAGCAGCTTAGCTCTCAGGTTGGAGAACACTGAAGCTTTCTTT
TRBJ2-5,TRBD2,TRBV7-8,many,CASSLALAGGPLETQYF,TGTGCCAGCAGCTTAGCGCTAGCGGGAGGGCCTCTGGAGACCCAGTACTTC
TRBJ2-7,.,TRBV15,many,CATSRRGEQYF,TGTGCCACCAGCAGGAGGGGAGAGCAGTACTTC
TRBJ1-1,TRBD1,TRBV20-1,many,CSALGQVTTLEAFF,TGCAGTGCTTTGGGACAGGTCACCACCCTTGAAGCTTTCTTT
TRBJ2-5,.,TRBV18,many,CASSGGGLQETQYF,TGTGCCAGCTCTGGAGGGGGGCTACAAGAGACCCAGTACTTC
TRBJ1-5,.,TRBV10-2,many,CASSDMAVESPQHF,TGCGCCAGCAGTGATATGGCAGTAGAAAGCCCCCAGCATTTT
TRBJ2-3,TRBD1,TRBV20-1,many,CSARDRDRGRSDTQYF,TGCAGTGCTAGAGACCGGGACAGGGGGCGATCAGATACGCAGTATTTT
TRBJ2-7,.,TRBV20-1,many,CSASGFWPPGKQYF,TGCAGTGCTAGCGGGTTCTGGCCGCCGGGAAAGCAGTACTTC
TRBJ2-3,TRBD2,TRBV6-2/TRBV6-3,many,CASSSRTSGRPDTQYF,TGTGCCAGCAGTTCCCGGACTAGCGGGAGGCCAGATACGCAGTATTTT
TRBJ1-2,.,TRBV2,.,CASSEIQEGYGYTF,TGTGCCAGCAGTGAGATACAGGAGGGGTATGGCTACACCTTC
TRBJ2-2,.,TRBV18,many,CASSGTANTGELFF,TGTGCCAGCTCCGGGACGGCGAACACCGGGGAGCTGTTTTTT